The rows below give T cell receptor beta chains drawn from one sample of a study of vaccination effects on CD4 cells after COVID-19. This table comes from immunoSEQ multiplex PCR, and its TCRdb copy is limited to in-frame clones, with some not included. In the table there are about 46,000 clones, 65% to 75% of which are singletons. For these receptors, no antigen is known. The sample was CD4+ T cells from PBMCs cultured with HCoV-OC43 spike peptides, taken after COVID-19 vaccination. The receptors here all came from a human donor who received a COVID-19 vaccine. The CDR3 runs from the conserved cysteine through the conserved F or W. The order of the fields is V gene, J gene, D gene, clone size, CDR3 DNA, CDR3 protein. D genes are given only for firm matches. Size values are once, few and many counts, or a class for expanded clones, and some rows have none.

TRBV27	TRBJ1-6	TRBD1	-	TGTGCCAGCAGTTTTGCCGGGACAGGTCGGCTTTCACCCCTCCACTTT	CASSFAGTGRLSPLHF
TRBV6-1	TRBJ2-1	-	-	TGTGCCAGCAGTGAAAACGTATGGGAAGTCTACAGTAATGAGCAGTTCTTC	CASSENVWEVYSNEQFF
TRBV7-6	TRBJ2-3	TRBD2	-	TGTGCCAGCAGCTTAGGACTAGCGGGCACAGATACGCAGTATTTT	CASSLGLAGTDTQYF
TRBV11-2	TRBJ2-7	TRBD1	-	TGTGCCAGCAGCTTAGCGGGACAGGATCGGCAGTACTTC	CASSLAGQDRQYF
TRBV19	TRBJ2-5	-	-	TGTGCCAGTAATGGGTTAGCGGAGGCTCAAGAGACCCAGTACTTC	CASNGLAEAQETQYF
TRBV30	TRBJ1-3	-	few	TGTGCCTGGAGTGTTACAGCGGGGGGAAACACCATATATTTT	CAWSVTAGGNTIYF
TRBV5-1	TRBJ1-4	-	-	TGCGCCAGCAGCTTAAGGTCAGGGGCGAACGATGAAAAACTGTTTTTT	CASSLRSGANDEKLFF
TRBV6-5	TRBJ2-2	TRBD1	-	TGTGCCAGCGGGACAGGGGTTCTCGGGGAGCTGTTTTTT	CASGTGVLGELFF
TRBV9	TRBJ1-2	-	-	TGTGCCAGCAGCGCCTTAGGGGGGTGGTATGGCTACACCTTC	CASSALGGWYGYTF
TRBV24-1	TRBJ1-2	-	-	TGTGCCACCAGTGATTTTTGGGGCTACACCTTC	CATSDFWGYTF
TRBV5-1	TRBJ2-7	TRBD1	once	TGCGCCAGCAGCTTGGTGGGACAGGGCTTCTCCTACGAGCAGTACTTC	CASSLVGQGFSYEQYF
TRBV18	TRBJ2-7	TRBD1	-	TGTGCCAGCTCACCACCGACAGGGGCAAGCTCCTACGAGCAGTACTTC	CASSPPTGASSYEQYF
TRBV10-3	TRBJ2-7	TRBD2	few	TGTGCCATCAGTGTGACTAGCGGGAGTCCCGACGAGCAGTACTTC	CAISVTSGSPDEQYF
TRBV7-9	TRBJ2-1	-	-	TGTGCCAGCAGCTTATGGCAAAACAATGAGCAGTTCTTC	CASSLWQNNEQFF
TRBV7-9	TRBJ1-2	-	few	TGTGCCAGCAGCTTAGCAGGCAGGCATGGCTACACCTTC	CASSLAGRHGYTF
TRBV28	TRBJ2-5	-	-	TGTGCCAGCACCTCCATGGGGTTTTGGGAGACCCAGTACTTC	CASTSMGFWETQYF
TRBV18	TRBJ1-3	-	-	TGTGCCAGCTCGCACACGGAGAACTCTGGAAACACCATATATTTT	CASSHTENSGNTIYF
TRBV9	TRBJ1-6	-	-	TGTGCCAGCAGCGTAGCGGCAAGCTCCTATAATTCACCCCTCCACTTT	CASSVAASSYNSPLHF
TRBV12-3/TRBV12-4	TRBJ2-3	TRBD2	-	TGTGCCAGCAGTTCCCGCGGGGGTACGCAGTATTTT	CASSSRGGTQYF
TRBV11-3	TRBJ2-2	TRBD2	-	TGTGCCAGCAGCGGGACTAGCGGGAGTACAGGGGAGCTGTTTTTT	CASSGTSGSTGELFF
TRBV27	TRBJ1-2	TRBD1	-	TGTGCCAGCAGTGAAAGGGACAGGAACTATGGCTACACCTTC	CASSERDRNYGYTF
TRBV11-2	TRBJ1-2	-	-	TGTGCCAGCAGCTTAGCTTCCCGCGGGCAGGCAGAAGTCTATGGCTACACCTTC	CASSLASRGQAEVYGYTF
TRBV6-6	TRBJ2-3	TRBD2	-	TGTGCCAGCAGTCAACGACTAGCGGGGGTGGGCGGCACAGATACGCAGTATTTT	CASSQRLAGVGGTDTQYF
TRBV10-3	TRBJ2-7	-	-	TGTGCCATCAGTGAAAGGGGGAGCTACGAGCAGTACTTC	CAISERGSYEQYF
TRBV7-4	TRBJ1-6	TRBD1	-	TGTGCCAGCAGCTATCGGCTCCAGGGGGCGTTCTATAATTCACCCCTCCACTTT	CASSYRLQGAFYNSPLHF
TRBV7-9	TRBJ1-2	-	few	TGTGCCAGCAGCCCCCGGAAAAACTATGGCTACACCTTC	CASSPRKNYGYTF
TRBV14	TRBJ2-5	-	-	TGTGCCAGCAGCCCCGGGGGCTACCAAGAGACCCAGTACTTC	CASSPGGYQETQYF
TRBV18	TRBJ1-2	-	-	TGTGCCAGCTCACCCGACAGTCGCTATGGCTACACCTTC	CASSPDSRYGYTF
TRBV11-3	TRBJ2-5	-	-	TGTGCCAGCAGCCATCCCGGGGTCCAAGAGACCCAGTACTTC	CASSHPGVQETQYF
TRBV10-3	TRBJ1-4	-	-	TGTGCCATCAGTGAGAGGGACGCGGGCCTTAATGAAAAACTGTTTTTT	CAISERDAGLNEKLFF
TRBV27	TRBJ2-1	TRBD2	-	TGTGCCAGCAGTTTCCTCCCGTCTAGCGGGAGCAATGAGCAGTTCTTC	CASSFLPSSGSNEQFF
TRBV5-6	TRBJ1-2	TRBD1	-	TGTGCCAGCAGCTTACAGGGGAGAGGCTACACCTTC	CASSLQGRGYTF
TRBV4-1	TRBJ2-1	-	-	TGCGCCAGCAGCAATCGGACAGCCTACAATGAGCAGTTCTTC	CASSNRTAYNEQFF
TRBV7-2	TRBJ2-5	TRBD1	-	TGTGCCAGCAGCCGGGACAGGGGATCAGAGACCCAGTACTTC	CASSRDRGSETQYF
TRBV2	TRBJ2-5	-	-	TGTGCCAGCACTAGGGACAACCAAGAGACCCAGTACTTC	CASTRDNQETQYF
TRBV2	TRBJ1-5	-	few	TGTGCCAGCAGTGATGACACTCGGGGCCAGCCCCAGCATTTT	CASSDDTRGQPQHF
TRBV7-9	TRBJ2-2	-	-	TGTGCCAGCAGCTTAAGAAGGGGGGGGACCGGGGAGCTGTTTTTT	CASSLRRGGTGELFF